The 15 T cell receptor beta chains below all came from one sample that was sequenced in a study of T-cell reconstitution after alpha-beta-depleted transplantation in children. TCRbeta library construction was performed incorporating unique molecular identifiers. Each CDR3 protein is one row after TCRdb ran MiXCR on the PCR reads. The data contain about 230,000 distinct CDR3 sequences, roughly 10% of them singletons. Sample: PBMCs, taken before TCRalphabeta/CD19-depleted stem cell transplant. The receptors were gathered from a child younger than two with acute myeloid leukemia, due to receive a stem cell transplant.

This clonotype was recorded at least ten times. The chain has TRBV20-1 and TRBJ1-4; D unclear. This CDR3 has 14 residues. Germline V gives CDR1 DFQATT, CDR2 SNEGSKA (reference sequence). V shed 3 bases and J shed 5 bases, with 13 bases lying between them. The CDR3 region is CSASRTDLNEKLFF. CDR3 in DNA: TGCAGTGCTAGCCGGACCGACCTGAATGAAAAACTGTTTTTT.

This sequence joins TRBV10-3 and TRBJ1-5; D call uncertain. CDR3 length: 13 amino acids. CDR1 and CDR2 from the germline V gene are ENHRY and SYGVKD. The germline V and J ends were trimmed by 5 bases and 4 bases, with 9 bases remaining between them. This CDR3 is CAISPDGNQPQHF. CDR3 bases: TGTGCCATCAGTCCGGACGGTAATCAGCCCCAGCATTTT.

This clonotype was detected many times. In DNA, the CDR3 is TGCGCCAGCAGCTTGGAAGGGGTAGTGCCTCTGAACACTGAAGCTTTCTTT. Protein product: CASSLEGVVPLNTEAFF. The J gene is TRBJ1-1, the V gene TRBV5-1; the D gene is possibly TRBD1 (5 bases). The V gene's germline CDR1 is SGHRS and CDR2 YFSETQ. This CDR3 region has 17 residues. V gave up 0 bases and J gave up 0 bases, with 15 bases separating them.

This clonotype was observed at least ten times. DNA of the CDR3: TGTGCCAGCAGCTTAGATCCGGGACTCCGCTACGAGCAGTACTTC. This sequence encodes CASSLDPGLRYEQYF. V gene TRBV7-2 combines with J gene TRBJ2-7; D is perhaps TRBD2 (6 bases). Per the germline V gene, CDR1 is SGHTA and CDR2 is FQGNSA. This CDR3 is 15 amino acids long. V lost 1 base to trimming and J lost 3 bases, with 13 bases between them.

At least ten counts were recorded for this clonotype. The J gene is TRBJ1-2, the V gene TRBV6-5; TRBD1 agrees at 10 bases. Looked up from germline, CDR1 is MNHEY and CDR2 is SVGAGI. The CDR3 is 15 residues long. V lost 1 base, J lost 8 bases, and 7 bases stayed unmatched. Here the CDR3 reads CASSYLEGQGRGYTF. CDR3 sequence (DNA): TGTGCCAGCAGTTACTTAGAGGGACAGGGGAGAGGCTACACCTTC.

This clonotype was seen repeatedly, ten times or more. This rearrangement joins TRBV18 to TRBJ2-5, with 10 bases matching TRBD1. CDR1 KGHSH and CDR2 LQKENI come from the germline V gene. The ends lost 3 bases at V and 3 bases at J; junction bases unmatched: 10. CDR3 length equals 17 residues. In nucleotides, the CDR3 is TGTGCCAGCTCACCCCGACAGGGGGCTAGCACAAAAGAGACCCAGTACTTC. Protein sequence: CASSPRQGASTKETQYF.

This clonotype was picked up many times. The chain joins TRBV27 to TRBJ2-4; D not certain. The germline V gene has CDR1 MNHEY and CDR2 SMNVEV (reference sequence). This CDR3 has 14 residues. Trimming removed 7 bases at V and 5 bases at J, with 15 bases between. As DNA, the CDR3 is TGTGCCAGCATTCCCGATTACTGGCAAAACATTCAGTACTTC. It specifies CASIPDYWQNIQYF.

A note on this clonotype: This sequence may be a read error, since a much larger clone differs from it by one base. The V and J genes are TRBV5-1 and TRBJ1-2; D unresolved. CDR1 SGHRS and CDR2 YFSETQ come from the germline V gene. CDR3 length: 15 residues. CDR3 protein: CASSLDSGKLGGYPF. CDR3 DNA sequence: TGCGCCAGCAGCTTGGACAGCGGGAAGTTAGGTGGCTACCCCTTC.

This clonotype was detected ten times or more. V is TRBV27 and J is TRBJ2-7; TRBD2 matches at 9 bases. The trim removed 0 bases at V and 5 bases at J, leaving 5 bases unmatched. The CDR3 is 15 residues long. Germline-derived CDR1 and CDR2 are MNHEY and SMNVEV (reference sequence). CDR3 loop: CASSLSLAGVNEQYF. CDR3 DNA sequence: TGTGCCAGCAGTTTATCCTTAGCGGGAGTGAACGAGCAGTACTTC.

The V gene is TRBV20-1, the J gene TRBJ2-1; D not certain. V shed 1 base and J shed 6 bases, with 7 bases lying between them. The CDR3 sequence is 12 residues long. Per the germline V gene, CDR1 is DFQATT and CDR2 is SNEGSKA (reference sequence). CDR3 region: CSARGTFNEQFF. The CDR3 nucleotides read TGCAGTGCTAGAGGAACTTTCAATGAGCAGTTCTTC.

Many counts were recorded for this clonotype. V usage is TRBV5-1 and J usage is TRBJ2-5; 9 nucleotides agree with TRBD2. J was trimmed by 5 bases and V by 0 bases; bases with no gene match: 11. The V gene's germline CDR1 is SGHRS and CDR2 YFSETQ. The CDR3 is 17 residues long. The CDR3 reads CASSLDPLAGVGETQYF. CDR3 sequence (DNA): TGCGCCAGCAGCTTGGATCCCTTAGCGGGAGTGGGTGAGACCCAGTACTTC.

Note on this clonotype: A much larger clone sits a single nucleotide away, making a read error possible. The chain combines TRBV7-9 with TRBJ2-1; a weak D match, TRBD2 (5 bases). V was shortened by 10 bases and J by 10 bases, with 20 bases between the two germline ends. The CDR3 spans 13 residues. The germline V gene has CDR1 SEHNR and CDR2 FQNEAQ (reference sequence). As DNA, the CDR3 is TGTGCCACTCAGGACTCAAACAGCGAAGAGCAGTTCTTC. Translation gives CATQDSNSEEQFF.

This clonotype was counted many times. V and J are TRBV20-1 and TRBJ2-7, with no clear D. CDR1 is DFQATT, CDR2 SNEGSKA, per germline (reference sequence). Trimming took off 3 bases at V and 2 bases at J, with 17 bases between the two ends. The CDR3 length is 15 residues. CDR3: CSARGVRGSPYEQYF. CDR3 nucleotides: TGCAGTGCTAGGGGTGTGAGAGGCTCCCCCTACGAGCAGTACTTC.

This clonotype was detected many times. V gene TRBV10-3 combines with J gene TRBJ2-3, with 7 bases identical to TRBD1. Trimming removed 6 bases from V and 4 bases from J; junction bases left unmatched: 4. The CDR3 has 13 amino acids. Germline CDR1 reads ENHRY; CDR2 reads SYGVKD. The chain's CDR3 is CAIRDRPPDTQYF. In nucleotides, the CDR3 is TGTGCCATCAGGGACAGGCCCCCAGATACGCAGTATTTT.

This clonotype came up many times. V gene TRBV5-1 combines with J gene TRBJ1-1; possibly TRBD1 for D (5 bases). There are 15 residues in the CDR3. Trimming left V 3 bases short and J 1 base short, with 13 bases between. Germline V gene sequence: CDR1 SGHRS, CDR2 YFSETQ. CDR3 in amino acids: CASSSSWRGNTEAFF. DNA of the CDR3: TGCGCCAGCAGCTCCTCCTGGAGGGGGAACACTGAAGCTTTCTTT. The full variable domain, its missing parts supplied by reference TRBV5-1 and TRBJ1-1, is KAGVTQTPRYLIKTRGQQVTLSCSPISGHRSVSWYQQTPGQGLQFLFEYFSETQRNKGNFPGRFSGRQFSNSRSEMNVSTLELGDSALYLCASSSSWRGNTEAFFGQGTRLTVV.